This paragraph covers one TCR beta chain sequence. Its specificity is unknown. For the second PCR, which ran for roughly 7 to 11 cycles, a sample-barcoded 5' primer and a J-beta primer mix were used. TCRdb processed the 5' RACE reads anew with MiXCR; each CDR3 protein has one entry. The repertoire holds about 780,000 distinct CDR3 sequences, with approximately 24% as singletons. The CDR3 is made up of 16 amino acids. Germline V lookup: CDR1 LNHDA, CDR2 SQIVND (reference sequence). This sample was included in a study of blood T cells in healthy people across ages. As for the study in general: About one barcoded beta molecule per two T cells came from capture by template switching.

Each donor was a healthy Caucasian individual from Russia, aged about 6 to 95. Overall study results and limits: Older individuals had lower TCR beta diversity per million T cells (the decline was roughly linear).

These data were likewise used in another study, on T cells of mothers and their children. As that report states: The entire RNA extract went into cDNA synthesis at approximately 1.4 ug per 15 ul.

Sequencing input: blood. The chain is built from TRBV19 and TRBJ2-1; 10 bases line up with TRBD1. The end of the DNA fits TRBJ2-5 better, so the J call may be wrong. The sequence derives from a boy younger than 18 in good health. The CDR3 is CASSLTTGGMMETQYF. DNA for the CDR3: TGTGCCAGTAGTTTAACGACAGGGGGCATGATGGAGACCCAGTACTTC.